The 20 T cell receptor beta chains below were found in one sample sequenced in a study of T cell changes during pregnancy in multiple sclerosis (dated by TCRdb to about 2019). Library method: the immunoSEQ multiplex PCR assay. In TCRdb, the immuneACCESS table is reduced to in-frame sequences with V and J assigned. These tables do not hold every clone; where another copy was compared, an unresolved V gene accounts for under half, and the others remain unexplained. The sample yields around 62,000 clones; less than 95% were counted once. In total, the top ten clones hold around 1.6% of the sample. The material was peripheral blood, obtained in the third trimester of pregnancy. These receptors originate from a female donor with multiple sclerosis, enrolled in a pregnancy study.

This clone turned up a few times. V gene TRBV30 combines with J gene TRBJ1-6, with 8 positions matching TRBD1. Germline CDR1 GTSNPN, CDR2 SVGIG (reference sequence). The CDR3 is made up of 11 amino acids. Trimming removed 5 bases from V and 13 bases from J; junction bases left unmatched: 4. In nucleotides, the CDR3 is TGTGCCTGGCTACAGGGGGGGCCCCTCCACTTT. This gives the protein CAWLQGGPLHF.

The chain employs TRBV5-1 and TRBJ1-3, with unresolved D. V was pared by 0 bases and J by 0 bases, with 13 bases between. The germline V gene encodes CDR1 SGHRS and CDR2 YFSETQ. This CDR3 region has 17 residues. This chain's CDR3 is CASSLAPPGLSGNTIYF. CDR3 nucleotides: TGCGCCAGCAGCTTGGCACCCCCAGGACTCTCTGGAAACACCATATATTTT.

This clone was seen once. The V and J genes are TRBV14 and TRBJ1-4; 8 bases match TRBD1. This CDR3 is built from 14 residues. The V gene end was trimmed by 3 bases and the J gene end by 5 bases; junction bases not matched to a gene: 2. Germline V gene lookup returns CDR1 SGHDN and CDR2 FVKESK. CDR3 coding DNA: TGTGCCAGCAGCCATCGGGACAGGAATGAAAAACTGTTTTTT. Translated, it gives CASSHRDRNEKLFF.

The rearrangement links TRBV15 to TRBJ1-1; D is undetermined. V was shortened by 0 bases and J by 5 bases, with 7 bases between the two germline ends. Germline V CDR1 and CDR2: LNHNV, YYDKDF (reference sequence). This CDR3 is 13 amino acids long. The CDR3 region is CATSRDAGTEAFF. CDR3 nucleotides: TGTGCCACCAGCAGAGACGCGGGGACTGAAGCTTTCTTT.

DNA for the CDR3: TGTGCCAGCGCTGGGACTGTCAATGAGCAGTTCTTC. Its translation is CASAGTVNEQFF. This rearrangement joins TRBV2 to TRBJ2-1; weak D call: TRBD2 (6 bases). Trimming removed 8 bases at V and 6 bases at J, with 11 bases between. The CDR3 is 12 amino acids. Germline V CDR1 and CDR2: SNHLY, FYNNEI.

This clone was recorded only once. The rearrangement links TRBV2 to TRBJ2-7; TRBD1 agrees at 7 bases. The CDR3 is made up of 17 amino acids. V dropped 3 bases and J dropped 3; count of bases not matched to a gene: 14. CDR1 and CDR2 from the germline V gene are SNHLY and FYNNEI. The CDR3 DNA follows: TGTGCCAGCAGTGATTCTCTGTCGACAGGGTATTACTACGAGCAGTACTTC. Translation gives CASSDSLSTGYYYEQYF. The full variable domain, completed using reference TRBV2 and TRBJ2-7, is EPEVTQTPSHQVTQMGQEVILRCVPISNHLYFYWYRQILGQKVEFLVSFYNNEISEKSEIFDDQFSVERPDGSNFTLKIRSTKLEDSAMYFCASSDSLSTGYYYEQYFGPGTRLTVT.

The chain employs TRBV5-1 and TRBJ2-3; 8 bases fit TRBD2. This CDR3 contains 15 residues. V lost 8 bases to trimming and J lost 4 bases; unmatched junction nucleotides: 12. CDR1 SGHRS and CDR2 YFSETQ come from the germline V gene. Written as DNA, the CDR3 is TGCGCCAGTGTTAGCGGGACTCTAAGGGCAGATACGCAGTATTTT. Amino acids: CASVSGTLRADTQYF.

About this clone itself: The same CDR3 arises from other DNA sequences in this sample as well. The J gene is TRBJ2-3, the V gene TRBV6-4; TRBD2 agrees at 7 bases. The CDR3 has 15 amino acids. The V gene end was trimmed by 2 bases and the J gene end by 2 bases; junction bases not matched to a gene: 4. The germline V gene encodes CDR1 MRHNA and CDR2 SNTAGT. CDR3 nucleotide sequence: TGTGCCAGCAGTGACGGGGGGGGAGACACAGATACGCAGTATTTT. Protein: CASSDGGGDTDTQYF.

CDR3 sequence (DNA): TGTGCCAGCAGCTTTTCAGGGATCACAGATACGCAGTATTTT. It is translated as CASSFSGITDTQYF. The chain recombines TRBV7-9 with TRBJ2-3, with a possible D match to TRBD1 (5 bases). V lost 3 bases, J lost 2 bases, and 9 bases lay in between. The germline CDR1 and CDR2 sequences are SEHNR and FQNEAQ (reference sequence). CDR3 length: 14 residues.

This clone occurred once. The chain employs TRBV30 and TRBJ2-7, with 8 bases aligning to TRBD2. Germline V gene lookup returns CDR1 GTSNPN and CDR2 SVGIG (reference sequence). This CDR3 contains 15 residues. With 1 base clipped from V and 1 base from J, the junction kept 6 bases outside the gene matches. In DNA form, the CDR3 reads TGTGCCTGGAGTGCATTAGCGGGACTATCCTACGAGCAGTACTTC. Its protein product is CAWSALAGLSYEQYF.

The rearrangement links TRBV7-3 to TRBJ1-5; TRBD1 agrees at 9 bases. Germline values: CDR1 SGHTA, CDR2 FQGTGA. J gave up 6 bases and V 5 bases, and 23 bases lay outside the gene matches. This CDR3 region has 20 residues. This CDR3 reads CASSPPSTGGTYNQIQPQHF. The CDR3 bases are TGTGCCAGCAGCCCTCCATCGACAGGGGGAACATACAATCAAATTCAGCCCCAGCATTTT. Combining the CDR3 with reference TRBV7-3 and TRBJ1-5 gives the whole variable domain GAGVSQTPSNKVTEKGKYVELRCDPISGHTALYWYRQSLGQGPEFLIYFQGTGAADDSGLPNDRFFAVRPEGSVSTLKIQRTERGDSAVYLCASSPPSTGGTYNQIQPQHFGDGTRLSIL.

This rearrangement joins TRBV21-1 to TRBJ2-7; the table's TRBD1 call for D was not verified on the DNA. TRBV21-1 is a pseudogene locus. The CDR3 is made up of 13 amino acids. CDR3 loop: CASSRQGSYEQYF. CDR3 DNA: TGTGCCAGCAGTAGACAGGGTTCCTACGAGCAGTACTTC.

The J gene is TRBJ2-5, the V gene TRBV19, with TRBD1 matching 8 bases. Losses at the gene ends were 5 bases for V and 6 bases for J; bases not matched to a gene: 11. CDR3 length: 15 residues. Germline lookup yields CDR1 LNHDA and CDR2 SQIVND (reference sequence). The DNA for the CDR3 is TGTGCCAGTAGTCCCCACCCGACAGGGGAAAAGACCCAGTACTTC. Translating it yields CASSPHPTGEKTQYF.

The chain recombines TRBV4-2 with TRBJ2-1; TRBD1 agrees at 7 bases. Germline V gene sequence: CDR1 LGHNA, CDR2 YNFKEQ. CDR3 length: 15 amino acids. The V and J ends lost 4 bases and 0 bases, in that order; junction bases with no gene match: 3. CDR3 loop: CASSPQGDSYNEQFF. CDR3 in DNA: TGTGCCAGCAGCCCCCAGGGGGACTCCTACAATGAGCAGTTCTTC.

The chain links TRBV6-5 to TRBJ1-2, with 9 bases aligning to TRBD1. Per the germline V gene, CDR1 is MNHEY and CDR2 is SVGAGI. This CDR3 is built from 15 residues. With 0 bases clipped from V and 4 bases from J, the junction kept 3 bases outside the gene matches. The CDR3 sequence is CASSYSGTGSYGYTF. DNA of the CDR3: TGTGCCAGCAGTTACTCGGGGACAGGGAGCTATGGCTACACCTTC.

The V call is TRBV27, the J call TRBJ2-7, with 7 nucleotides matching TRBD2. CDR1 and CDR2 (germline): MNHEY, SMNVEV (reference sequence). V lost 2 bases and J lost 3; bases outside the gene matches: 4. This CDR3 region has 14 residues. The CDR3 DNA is TGTGCCAGCAGTTTAGGGGCTAGCGGCTACGAGCAGTACTTC. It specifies CASSLGASGYEQYF.

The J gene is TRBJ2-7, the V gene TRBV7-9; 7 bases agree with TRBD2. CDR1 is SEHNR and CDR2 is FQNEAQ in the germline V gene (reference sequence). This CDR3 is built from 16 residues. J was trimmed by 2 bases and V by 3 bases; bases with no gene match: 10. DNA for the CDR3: TGTGCCAGCAGCTTCCCCTCCCTCGCGGGGGCCTACGAGCAGTACTTC. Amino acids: CASSFPSLAGAYEQYF.

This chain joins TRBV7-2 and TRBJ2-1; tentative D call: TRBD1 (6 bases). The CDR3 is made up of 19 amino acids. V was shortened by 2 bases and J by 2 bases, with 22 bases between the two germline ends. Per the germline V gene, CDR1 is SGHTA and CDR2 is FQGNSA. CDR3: CASSLRTATGIGAYNEQFF. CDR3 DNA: TGTGCCAGCAGCTTAAGGACTGCTACAGGGATCGGCGCCTACAATGAGCAGTTCTTC.

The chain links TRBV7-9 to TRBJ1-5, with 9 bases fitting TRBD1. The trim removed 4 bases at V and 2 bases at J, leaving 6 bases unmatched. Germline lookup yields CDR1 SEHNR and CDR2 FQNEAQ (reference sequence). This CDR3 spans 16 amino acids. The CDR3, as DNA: TGTGCCAGCAGCTCTACACAGGGGGCGGGCAATCAGCCCCAGCATTTT. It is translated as CASSSTQGAGNQPQHF. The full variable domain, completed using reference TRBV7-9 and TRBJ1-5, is DTGVSQNPRHKITKRGQNVTFRCDPISEHNRLYWYRQTLGQGPEFLTYFQNEAQLEKSRLLSDRFSAERPKGSFSTLEIQRTEQGDSAMYLCASSSTQGAGNQPQHFGDGTRLSIL.

In DNA, the CDR3 is TGCGCCAGCAGCTCTCCGGGACAGCTAAACTATGGCTACACCTTC. Protein product: CASSSPGQLNYGYTF. The rearrangement uses TRBV5-1 and TRBJ1-2; 7 positions match TRBD1. The CDR3 has 15 residues. Germline loops: CDR1 SGHRS, CDR2 YFSETQ. The junction had 7 bases not matched to a gene; V was cut back by 3 bases and J by 2 bases.